This TCR beta chain was recorded in a study of T cell changes during pregnancy in multiple sclerosis. Germline V CDR1 and CDR2: MGHRA, YSYEKL. The CDR3 sequence is 12 residues long. V was trimmed by 0 bases and J by 14 bases, leaving 8 bases between them. Assay: immunoSEQ multiplex PCR; the TCRdb copy retains only in-frame clones and omits some. This sample has fewer than 95,000 clones; 85% to 95% occur once, and the top ten carry 4.3%. V usage is TRBV4-1 and J usage is TRBJ1-6; D remains ambiguous. This material consisted of peripheral blood, taken in the first trimester of pregnancy. The source is a female donor with multiple sclerosis, enrolled in a pregnancy study. CDR3 in DNA: TGCGCCAGCAGCCAAGAAACGGGTACCCTCCACTTT. Residues: CASSQETGTLHF.